Given below is one T cell receptor beta chain in context. Healthy bone marrow donors formed the donor group. Donors were nominally healthy when sampled, though unrecorded immune exposures were likely. Primers for the PCR totalled 60 Vbeta and 13 Jbeta. Some clones are missing from TCRdb's copy, which holds only in-frame ones; the method was immunoSEQ multiplex PCR. Of roughly 120,000 clones in the sample, 8.5% to 10% were seen once. This entry belongs to a study of cytomegalovirus exposure and HLA in healthy donors. Germline CDR1 SGHRS, CDR2 YFSETQ. The CDR3 is 14 amino acids. The V end was cut by 4 bases, the J end by 1 base, with 11 bases between.

The TCR sequence derives from a man between 35 and 55 years old in good health and CMV-seronegative. The V call is TRBV5-1, the J call TRBJ2-5; TRBD2 might be the D (6 bases). The sequencing sample was made of PBMCs. CDR3 sequence (DNA): TGCGCCAGCAGCCTTGGACTACCCCAAGAGACCCAGTACTTC. It codes for CASSLGLPQETQYF.